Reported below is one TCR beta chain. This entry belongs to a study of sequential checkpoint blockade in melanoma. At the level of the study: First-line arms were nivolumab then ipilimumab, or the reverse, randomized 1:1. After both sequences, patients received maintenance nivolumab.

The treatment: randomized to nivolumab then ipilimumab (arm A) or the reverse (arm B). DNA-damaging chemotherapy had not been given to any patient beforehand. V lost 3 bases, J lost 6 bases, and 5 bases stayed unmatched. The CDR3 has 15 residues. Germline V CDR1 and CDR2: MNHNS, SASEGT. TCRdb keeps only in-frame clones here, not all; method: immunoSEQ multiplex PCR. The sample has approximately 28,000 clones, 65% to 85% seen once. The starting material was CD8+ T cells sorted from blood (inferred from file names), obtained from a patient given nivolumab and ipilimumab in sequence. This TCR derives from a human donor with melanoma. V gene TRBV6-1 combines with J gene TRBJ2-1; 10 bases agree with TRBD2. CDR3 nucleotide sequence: TGTGCCAGCAGTGATCTAGCGGGGGCGATCAATGAGCAGTTCTTC. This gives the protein CASSDLAGAINEQFF.